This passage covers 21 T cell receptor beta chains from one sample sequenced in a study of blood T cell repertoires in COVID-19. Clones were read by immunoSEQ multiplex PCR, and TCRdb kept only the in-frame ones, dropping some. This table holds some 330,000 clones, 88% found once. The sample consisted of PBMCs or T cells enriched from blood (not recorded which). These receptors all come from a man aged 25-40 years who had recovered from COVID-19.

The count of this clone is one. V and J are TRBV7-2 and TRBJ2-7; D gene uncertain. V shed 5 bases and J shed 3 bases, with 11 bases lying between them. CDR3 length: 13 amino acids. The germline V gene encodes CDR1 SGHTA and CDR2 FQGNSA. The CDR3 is CASSDPQSYEQYF. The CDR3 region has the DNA TGTGCCAGCAGCGACCCACAGAGCTACGAGCAGTACTTC. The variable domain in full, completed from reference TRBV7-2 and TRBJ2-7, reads GAGVSQSPSNKVTEKGKDVELRCDPISGHTALYWYRQSLGQGLEFLIYFQGNSAPDKSGLPSDRFSAERTGGSVSTLTIQRTQQEDSAVYLCASSDPQSYEQYFGPGTRLTVT.

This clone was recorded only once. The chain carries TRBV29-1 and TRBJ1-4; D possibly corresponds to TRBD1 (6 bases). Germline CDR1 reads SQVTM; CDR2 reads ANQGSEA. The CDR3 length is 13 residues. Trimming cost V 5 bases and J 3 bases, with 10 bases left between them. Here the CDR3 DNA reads TGCAGCGTTCAGGGGAGGGCTAATGAAAAACTGTTTTTT. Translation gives CSVQGRANEKLFF.

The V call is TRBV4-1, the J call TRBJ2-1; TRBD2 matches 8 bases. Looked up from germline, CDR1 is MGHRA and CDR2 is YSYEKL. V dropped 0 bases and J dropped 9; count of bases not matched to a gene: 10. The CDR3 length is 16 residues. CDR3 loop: CASSQDPRGARGEQFF. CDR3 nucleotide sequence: TGCGCCAGCAGCCAAGATCCGCGGGGGGCGAGAGGTGAGCAGTTCTTC.

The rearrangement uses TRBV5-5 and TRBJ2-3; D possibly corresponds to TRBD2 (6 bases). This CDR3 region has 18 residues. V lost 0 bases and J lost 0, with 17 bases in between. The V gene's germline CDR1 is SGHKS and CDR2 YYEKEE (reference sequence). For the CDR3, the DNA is TGTGCCAGCAGCTTGGCCGGGACTGGCATCACTAGCACAGATACGCAGTATTTT. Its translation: CASSLAGTGITSTDTQYF.

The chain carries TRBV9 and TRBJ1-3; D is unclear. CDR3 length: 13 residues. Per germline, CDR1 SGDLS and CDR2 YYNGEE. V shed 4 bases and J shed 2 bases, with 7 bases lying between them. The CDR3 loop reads CASSTRAGNTIYF. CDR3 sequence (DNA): TGTGCCAGCAGCACCCGGGCTGGAAACACCATATATTTT.

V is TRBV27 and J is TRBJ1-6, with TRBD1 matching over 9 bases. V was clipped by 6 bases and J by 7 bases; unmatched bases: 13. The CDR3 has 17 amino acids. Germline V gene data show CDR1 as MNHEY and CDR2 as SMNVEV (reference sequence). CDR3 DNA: TGTGCCAGCAGCTCTCCCCTGGGACAGGGAGGGAATTCACCCCTCCACTTT. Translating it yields CASSSPLGQGGNSPLHF.

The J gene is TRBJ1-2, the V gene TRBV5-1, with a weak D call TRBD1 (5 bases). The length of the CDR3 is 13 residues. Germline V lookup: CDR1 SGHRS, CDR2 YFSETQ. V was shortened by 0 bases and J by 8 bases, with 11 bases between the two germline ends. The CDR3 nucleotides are TGCGCCAGCAGCTTGGCCCGGGGGGAAGGCTACACCTTC. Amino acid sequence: CASSLARGEGYTF. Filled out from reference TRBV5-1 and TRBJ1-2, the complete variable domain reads KAGVTQTPRYLIKTRGQQVTLSCSPISGHRSVSWYQQTPGQGLQFLFEYFSETQRNKGNFPGRFSGRQFSNSRSEMNVSTLELGDSALYLCASSLARGEGYTFGSGTRLTVV.

The chain's CDR3 is CASSLRGEETQYF. Written as DNA, the CDR3 is TGTGCCAGCAGCCTTCGGGGTGAAGAGACCCAGTACTTC. The chain recombines TRBV3-1 (or the pseudogene TRBV3-2) with TRBJ2-5, with a possible D match to TRBD2 (5 bases). Trimming left V 4 bases short and J 3 bases short, with 9 bases between. The CDR3 is 13 amino acids. CDR1 and CDR2 from the germline V gene are LGHDT and YNNKEL (reference sequence).

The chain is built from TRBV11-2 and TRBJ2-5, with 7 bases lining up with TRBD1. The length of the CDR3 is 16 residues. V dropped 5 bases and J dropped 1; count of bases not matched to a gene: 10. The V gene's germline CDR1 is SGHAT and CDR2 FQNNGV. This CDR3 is CASSQSPTGVQETQYF. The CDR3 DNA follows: TGTGCCAGCAGCCAGAGTCCTACAGGGGTCCAAGAGACCCAGTACTTC.

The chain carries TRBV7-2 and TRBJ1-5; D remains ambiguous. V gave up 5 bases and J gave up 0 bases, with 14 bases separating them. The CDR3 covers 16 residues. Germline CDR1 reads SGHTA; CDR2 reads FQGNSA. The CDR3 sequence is CASSPSRLTSNQPQHF. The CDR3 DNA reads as TGTGCCAGCAGCCCCAGTCGTCTTACTAGCAATCAGCCCCAGCATTTT.

The DNA of the CDR3 is TGTGCCAGCAGTAGGTCTAGCGGGGTTACGCAGTATTTT. Translating gives CASSRSSGVTQYF. The V and J genes are TRBV12-3 or TRBV12-4 and TRBJ2-3; 9 bases line up with TRBD2. Trimming at V came to 5 bases and at J to 8 bases, leaving 5 bases not matched to a gene. CDR3 size: 13 residues.

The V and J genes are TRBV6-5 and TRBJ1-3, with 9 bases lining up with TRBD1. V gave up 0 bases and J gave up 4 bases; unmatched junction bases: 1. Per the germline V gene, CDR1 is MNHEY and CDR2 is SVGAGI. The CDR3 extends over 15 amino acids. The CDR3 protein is CASSYSDRGGNTIYF. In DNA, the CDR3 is TGTGCCAGCAGTTACTCGGACAGGGGCGGAAACACCATATATTTT.

The CDR3 region is CASSRDSPGELFF. Written as DNA, the CDR3 is TGTGCCAGCAGCAGGGACAGTCCCGGGGAGCTGTTTTTT. The chain uses TRBV6-5 and TRBJ2-2, with TRBD1 identical over 7 bases. The CDR3 is made up of 13 amino acids. J lost 6 bases, V lost 6 bases, and 4 bases had no gene match. Germline CDR1 and CDR2: MNHEY and SVGAGI.

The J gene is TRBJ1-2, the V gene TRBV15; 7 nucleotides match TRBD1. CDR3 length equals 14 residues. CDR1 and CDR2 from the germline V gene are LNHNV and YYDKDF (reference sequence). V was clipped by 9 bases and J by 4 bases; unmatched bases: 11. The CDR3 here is CATKPRDRGYGYTF. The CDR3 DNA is TGTGCCACTAAACCCCGGGACAGAGGCTATGGCTACACCTTC. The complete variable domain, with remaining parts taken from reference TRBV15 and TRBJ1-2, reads DAMVIQNPRYQVTQFGKPVTLSCSQTLNHNVMYWYQQKSSQAPKLLFHYYDKDFNNEADTPDNFQSRRPNTSFCFLDIRSPGLGDTAMYLCATKPRDRGYGYTFGSGTRLTVV.

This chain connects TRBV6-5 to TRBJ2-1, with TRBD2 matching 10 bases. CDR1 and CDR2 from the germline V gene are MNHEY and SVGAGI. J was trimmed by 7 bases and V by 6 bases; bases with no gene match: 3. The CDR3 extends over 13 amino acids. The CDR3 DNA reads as TGTGCCAGCAGGGGACTAGCGCTAAATGAGCAGTTCTTC. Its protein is CASRGLALNEQFF.

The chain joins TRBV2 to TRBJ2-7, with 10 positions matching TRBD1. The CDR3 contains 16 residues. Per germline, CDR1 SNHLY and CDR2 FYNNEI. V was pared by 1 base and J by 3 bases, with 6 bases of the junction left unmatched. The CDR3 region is CASSEGGDRGRYEQYF. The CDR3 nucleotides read TGTGCCAGCAGTGAAGGTGGGGACAGGGGCCGCTACGAGCAGTACTTC.

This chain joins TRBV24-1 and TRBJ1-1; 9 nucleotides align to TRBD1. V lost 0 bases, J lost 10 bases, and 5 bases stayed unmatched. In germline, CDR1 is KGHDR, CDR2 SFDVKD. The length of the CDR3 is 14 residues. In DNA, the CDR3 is TGTGCCACCAGTGATTTGCGGACAGGGGTTGGAGCTTTCTTT. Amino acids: CATSDLRTGVGAFF.

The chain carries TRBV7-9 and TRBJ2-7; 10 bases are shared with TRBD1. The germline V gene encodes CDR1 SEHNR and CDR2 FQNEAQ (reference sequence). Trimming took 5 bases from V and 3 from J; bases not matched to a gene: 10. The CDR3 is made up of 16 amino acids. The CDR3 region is CASSLIIGTGVYEQYF. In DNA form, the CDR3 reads TGTGCCAGCAGCCTCATCATCGGGACAGGGGTCTACGAGCAGTACTTC.

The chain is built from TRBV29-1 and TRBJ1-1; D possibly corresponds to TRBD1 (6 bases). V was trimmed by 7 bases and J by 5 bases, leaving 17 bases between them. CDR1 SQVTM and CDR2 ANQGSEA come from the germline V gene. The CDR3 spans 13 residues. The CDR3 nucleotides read TGCAGCGCTTATCAGGGGAAAAGAACTGAAGCTTTCTTT. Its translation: CSAYQGKRTEAFF.

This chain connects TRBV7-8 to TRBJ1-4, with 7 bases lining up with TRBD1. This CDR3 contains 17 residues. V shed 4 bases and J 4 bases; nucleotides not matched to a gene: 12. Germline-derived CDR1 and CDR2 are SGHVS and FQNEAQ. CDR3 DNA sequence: TGTGCCAGCAGCTCGATAATTGGACAGGAGCTTAATGAAAAACTGTTTTTT. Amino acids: CASSSIIGQELNEKLFF.

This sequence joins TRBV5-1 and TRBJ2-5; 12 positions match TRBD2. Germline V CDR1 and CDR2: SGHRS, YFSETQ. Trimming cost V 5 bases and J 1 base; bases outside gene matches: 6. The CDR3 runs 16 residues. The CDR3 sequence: CASRGRLAGAQETQYF. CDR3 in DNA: TGCGCCAGCAGAGGCCGACTAGCGGGGGCCCAAGAGACCCAGTACTTC.